This T cell receptor (beta chain) was found in a study of neoadjuvant anti-PD-1 for oral cavity cancer. Study outcomes and limitations: Expansion of preexisting intratumoral clones was suggested to aid response.

Germline V gene lookup returns CDR1 MGHRA and CDR2 YSYEKL. The CDR3 sequence is 15 residues long. After removal of 3 bases from V and 1 base from J, the junction contained 5 bases not matched to a gene. The method was immunoSEQ multiplex PCR; TCRdb's version includes in-frame clones alone and lacks a portion of them. The sample consists of about 12,000 clones, over 50% of them appearing once. With respect to this clone: Its antigen is unidentified.

The sequences come from tumor tissue, collected before nivolumab (anti-PD-1) treatment. V gene TRBV4-1 combines with J gene TRBJ2-7; 8 bases are a match to TRBD1. The clonotype was recovered from a person between 40 and 85 years old with oral cavity squamous cell carcinoma. The CDR3 sequence: CASSQGTGPSYEQYF. CDR3 nucleotide sequence: TGCGCCAGCAGCCAGGGGACAGGCCCTTCCTACGAGCAGTACTTC.